This T cell receptor beta chain was recorded in a study of blood T cell repertoires in COVID-19. Per the study methods: Quantification of nucleated cells was approximated via reference gene primer amplification. Repertoires were generated with immunoSEQ multiplex PCR, while TCRdb's copy carries only in-frame clones and drops some. V and J calls plus clone size are reproduced from that table; the DNA served to infer D and trimming. This repertoire shows about 80,000 clones, about 79% found once; its top ten account for about a sixth. V was clipped by 4 bases and J by 4 bases; unmatched bases: 5. The CDR3 consists of 14 residues. The germline CDR1 and CDR2 sequences are SGHRS and YFSETQ. Points on this clone: Other DNA sequences within the sample encode an identical CDR3.

The sample was peripheral blood. The receptor's source is a human donor in a cohort sampled during active COVID-19. V usage is TRBV5-1 and J usage is TRBJ2-7, with 10 bases lining up with TRBD1. CDR3 protein: CASSTGTGDYEQYF. The CDR3 DNA reads as TGCGCCAGCAGCACTGGGACAGGGGATTACGAGCAGTACTTC.